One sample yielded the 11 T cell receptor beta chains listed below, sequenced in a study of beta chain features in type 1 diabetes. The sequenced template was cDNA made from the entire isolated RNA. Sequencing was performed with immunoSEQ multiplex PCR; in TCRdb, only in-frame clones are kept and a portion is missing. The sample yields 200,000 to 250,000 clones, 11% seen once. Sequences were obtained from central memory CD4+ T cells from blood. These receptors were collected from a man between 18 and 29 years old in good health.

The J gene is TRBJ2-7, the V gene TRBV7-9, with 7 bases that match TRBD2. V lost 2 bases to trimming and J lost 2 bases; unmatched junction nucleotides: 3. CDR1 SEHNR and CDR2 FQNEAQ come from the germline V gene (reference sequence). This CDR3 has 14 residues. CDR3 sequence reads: CASSLTSETYEQYF. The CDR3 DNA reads TGTGCCAGCAGCTTAACTAGCGAGACCTACGAGCAGTACTTC.

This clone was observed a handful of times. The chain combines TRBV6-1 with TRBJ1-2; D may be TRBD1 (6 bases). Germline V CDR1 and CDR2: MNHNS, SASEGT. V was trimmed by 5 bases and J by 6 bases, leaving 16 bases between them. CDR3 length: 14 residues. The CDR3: CASSFPRGTDGYTF. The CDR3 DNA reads TGTGCCAGCAGTTTCCCAAGGGGGACTGATGGCTACACCTTC.

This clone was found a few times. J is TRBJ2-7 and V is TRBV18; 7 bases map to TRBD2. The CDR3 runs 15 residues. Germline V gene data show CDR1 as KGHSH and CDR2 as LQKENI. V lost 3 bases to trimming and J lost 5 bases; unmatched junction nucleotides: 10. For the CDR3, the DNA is TGTGCCAGCTCACCTCAGCTGGCGGGAGAGGACGAGCAGTACTTC. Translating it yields CASSPQLAGEDEQYF.

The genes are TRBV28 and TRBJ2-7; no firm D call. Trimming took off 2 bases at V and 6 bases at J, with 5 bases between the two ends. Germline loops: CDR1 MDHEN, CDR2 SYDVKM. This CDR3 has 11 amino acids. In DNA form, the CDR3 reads TGTGCCAGCAGTTTAAATCGCGAGCAGTACTTC. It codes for CASSLNREQYF.

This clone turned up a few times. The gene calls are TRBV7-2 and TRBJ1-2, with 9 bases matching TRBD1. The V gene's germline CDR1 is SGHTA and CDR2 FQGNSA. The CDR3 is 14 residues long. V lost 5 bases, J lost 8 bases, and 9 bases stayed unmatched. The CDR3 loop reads CASSPQGAEGGYTF. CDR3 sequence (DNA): TGTGCCAGCAGCCCACAGGGGGCTGAGGGAGGCTACACCTTC.

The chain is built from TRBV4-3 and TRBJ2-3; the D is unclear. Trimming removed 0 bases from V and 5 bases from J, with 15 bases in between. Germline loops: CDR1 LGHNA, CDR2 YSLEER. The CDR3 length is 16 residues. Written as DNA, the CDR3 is TGCGCCAGCAGCCAAGATCCGGTGGGCCAATTAGATACGCAGTATTTT. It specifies CASSQDPVGQLDTQYF.

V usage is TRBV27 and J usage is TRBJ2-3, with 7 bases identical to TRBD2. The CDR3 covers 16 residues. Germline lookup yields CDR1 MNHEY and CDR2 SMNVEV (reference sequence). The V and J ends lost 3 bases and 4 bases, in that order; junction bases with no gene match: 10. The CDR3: CASSFALGLGPDTQYF. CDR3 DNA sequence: TGTGCCAGCAGTTTTGCCCTCGGACTAGGCCCAGATACGCAGTATTTT.

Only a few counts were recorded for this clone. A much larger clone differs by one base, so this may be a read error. CDR3 amino acids: CAWCGWQSHTDTQYF. CDR3 coding DNA: TGTGCCTGGTGCGGGTGGCAGTCCCACACAGATACGCAGTATTTT. This chain uses TRBV30 with TRBJ2-3, with a possible D match to TRBD2 (5 bases). Germline CDR1 GTSNPN, CDR2 SVGIG (reference sequence). The CDR3 covers 15 residues. Trimming pared 5 bases from V and 2 bases from J, leaving 17 bases between.

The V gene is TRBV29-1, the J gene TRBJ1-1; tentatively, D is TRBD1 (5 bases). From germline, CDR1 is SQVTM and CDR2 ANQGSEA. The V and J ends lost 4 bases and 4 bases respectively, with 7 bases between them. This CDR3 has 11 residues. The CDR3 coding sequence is TGCAGCGTTGGAAGGGGCACTGAAGCTTTCTTT. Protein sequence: CSVGRGTEAFF.

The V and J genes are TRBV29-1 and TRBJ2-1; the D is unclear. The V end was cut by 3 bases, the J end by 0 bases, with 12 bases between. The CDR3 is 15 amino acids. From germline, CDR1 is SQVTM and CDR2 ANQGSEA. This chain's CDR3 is CSVEGPALSYNEQFF. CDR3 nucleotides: TGCAGCGTTGAGGGTCCGGCCCTCTCCTACAATGAGCAGTTCTTC.

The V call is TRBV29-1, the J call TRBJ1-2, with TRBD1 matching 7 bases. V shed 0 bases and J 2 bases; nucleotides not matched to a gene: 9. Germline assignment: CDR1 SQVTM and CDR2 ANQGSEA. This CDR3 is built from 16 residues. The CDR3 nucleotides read TGCAGCGTTGAAGAGGCCGGGACAGTCAGAAACTATGGCTACACCTTC. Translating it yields CSVEEAGTVRNYGYTF.